What follows are 7 T cell receptor beta chains derived from one specimen sequenced in a study of blood T cell repertoires in COVID-19. TCRdb's table, derived via immunoSEQ multiplex PCR, lists solely in-frame clones and lacks some. This repertoire shows 340,000 or so clones, roughly 85% found once; its top ten account for roughly 4%. Material: PBMCs or T cells enriched from blood (not recorded which). Receptor source: a middle-aged woman with acute COVID-19.

The gene calls are TRBV5-4 and TRBJ2-3, with a tentative D call TRBD1 (7 bases). The CDR3 extends over 16 amino acids. Germline-derived CDR1 and CDR2 are SGHNT and YYREEE (reference sequence). The V end was cut by 0 bases, the J end by 4 bases, with 15 bases between. The CDR3 DNA is TGTGCCAGCAGCTTGGGTGGCAGGGGGGACGCAGATACGCAGTATTTT. Residues: CASSLGGRGDADTQYF.

The chain uses TRBV21-1 and TRBJ2-2; TRBD1 was called by the table and not checked on the DNA. TRBV21-1 is an annotated pseudogene. CDR3 length: 17 residues. CDR3 in DNA: TGTGCCAGCAGCTCCTTAGACAGGGTTGGTGTAGCCGGGGAGCTGTTTTTT. Translating gives CASSSLDRVGVAGELFF.

As DNA, the CDR3 is TGTGCCAGCAGTTTCTTGGGACAGGGAGAGGAAAAACTGTTTTTT. Amino acids: CASSFLGQGEEKLFF. The genes are TRBV28 and TRBJ1-4; 9 bases are a match to TRBD1. V trimming: 3 bases; J trimming: 8 bases; junction bases outside the gene matches: 7. In germline, CDR1 is MDHEN, CDR2 SYDVKM. This CDR3 is built from 15 residues.

The sample holds many counts of this clone. The chain uses TRBV28 and TRBJ2-1; 8 bases map to TRBD2. This CDR3 spans 15 amino acids. Germline CDR1 reads MDHEN; CDR2 reads SYDVKM. After removal of 4 bases from V and 7 bases from J, the junction contained 9 bases not matched to a gene. The CDR3 DNA is TGTGCCAGCAGTTCGACTAGCGTTGGTGAGAATGAGCAGTTCTTC. Translation gives CASSSTSVGENEQFF. The complete variable domain, with remaining parts taken from reference TRBV28 and TRBJ2-1, reads DVKVTQSSRYLVKRTGEKVFLECVQDMDHENMFWYRQDPGLGLRLIYFSYDVKMKEKGDIPEGYSVSREKKERFSLILESASTNQTSMYLCASSSTSVGENEQFFGPGTRLTVL.

The chain uses TRBV5-6 and TRBJ1-1; 7 bases line up with TRBD1. Germline loops: CDR1 SGHDT, CDR2 YYEEEE. The CDR3 extends over 13 amino acids. The ends lost 6 bases at V and 14 bases at J; junction bases unmatched: 16. As DNA, the CDR3 is TGTGCCAGCAACCGAAGACAGGGAGAAGCTCGCTTCTTT. Residues: CASNRRQGEARFF.

The chain combines TRBV29-1 with TRBJ2-5, with TRBD1 matching 9 bases. The CDR3 length is 14 residues. Trimming took 6 bases from V and 5 from J; bases not matched to a gene: 10. Germline assignment: CDR1 SQVTM and CDR2 ANQGSEA. The CDR3 protein is CSVSRGQGLETQYF. In DNA, the CDR3 is TGCAGCGTGTCGAGGGGACAGGGTTTGGAGACCCAGTACTTC.

The chain has TRBV7-9 and TRBJ2-3; the D gene is possibly TRBD2 (5 bases). Germline values: CDR1 SEHNR, CDR2 FQNEAQ (reference sequence). V lost 3 bases to trimming and J lost 4 bases, with 14 bases between them. CDR3 length: 15 amino acids. CDR3 nucleotides: TGTGCCAGCAGCTTGGCCTTGGCGGGCGCAGATACGCAGTATTTT. This sequence encodes CASSLALAGADTQYF.